These 25 T cell receptor beta chains were sequenced from one sample in a study of human T cells and chemical hapten exposure. In TCRdb, the RACE reads were re-called with MiXCR into one record per CDR3 protein. The sample includes tens of thousands of distinct CDR3 sequences, about a tenth seen only once; the top ten take 1.4%. Time point of the sample: patch test 1, 2 weeks after DPC sensitization. The treatment denotes: therapeutic diphenylcyclopropenone sensitization with weekly scalp DPC. The specimen comprised whole blood, sampled in connection with sensitization to the hapten diphenylcyclopropenone (DPC). These receptors originate from a woman aged 45-60 years with alopecia areata. Some clones in this sample may be carry-over from other donors' samples.

This rearrangement joins TRBV12-3 or TRBV12-4 to TRBJ1-3; D is unresolved. The CDR3 covers 14 residues. V shed 5 bases and J shed 2 bases, with 10 bases lying between them. CDR3 DNA sequence: TGTGCCAGCAGTCTGGGCTCCCCTGGAAACACCATATATTTT. This gives the protein CASSLGSPGNTIYF.

CDR3: CASSLQNNYGYTF. The CDR3 DNA reads as TGTGCCAGCAGTTTACAGAACAACTATGGCTACACCTTC. The chain combines TRBV12-3 or TRBV12-4 with TRBJ1-2; unclear D gene. The CDR3 sequence is 13 residues long. V lost 2 bases to trimming and J lost 2 bases, with 6 bases between them.

The V gene is TRBV7-2, the J gene TRBJ2-3; the D is unclear. Looked up from germline, CDR1 is SGHTA and CDR2 is FQGNSA. This CDR3 is 12 amino acids long. Trimming cost V 4 bases and J 6 bases, with 8 bases left between them. CDR3 sequence (DNA): TGTGCCAGCAGCTCATCCTTGGATACGCAGTATTTT. Encoded protein: CASSSSLDTQYF.

This rearrangement joins TRBV11-2 to TRBJ2-1; D perhaps matches TRBD1 (6 bases). The CDR3 sequence is 16 residues long. Deletions cut 4 bases from V and 2 bases from J, with 15 bases between. CDR1 is SGHAT and CDR2 is FQNNGV in the germline V gene. The CDR3 sequence: CASSSGVGGTYNEQFF. The CDR3, as DNA: TGTGCCAGCAGCTCCGGAGTAGGGGGAACCTACAATGAGCAGTTCTTC.

This clonotype has a count of ten or more. V usage is TRBV11-2 and J usage is TRBJ2-7, with D possibly TRBD2 on 5 matching bases. The CDR3 is 17 residues long. Trimming pared 0 bases from V and 2 bases from J, leaving 17 bases between. Germline V gives CDR1 SGHAT, CDR2 FQNNGV. The CDR3 bases are TGTGCCAGCAGCTTAGATGCGAGGGCCGCGCAAACCTACGAGCAGTACTTC. Its protein product is CASSLDARAAQTYEQYF.

V is TRBV14 and J is TRBJ2-5; tentative D call: TRBD2 (5 bases). The V gene lost 3 bases and the J gene lost 5 bases, with 13 bases spanning the gap. The CDR3 runs to 14 residues. Germline assignment: CDR1 SGHDN and CDR2 FVKESK. In nucleotides, the CDR3 is TGTGCCAGCAGCCAGAACCGGGGTAGGGAGACCCAGTACTTC. It codes for CASSQNRGRETQYF.

The genes are TRBV6-1 and TRBJ2-1; a possible D gene is TRBD1 (5 bases). V was trimmed by 10 bases and J by 2 bases, leaving 12 bases between them. Germline-derived CDR1 and CDR2 are MNHNS and SASEGT. This CDR3 spans 13 amino acids. The CDR3 is CATRQGTYNEQFF. Here the CDR3 DNA reads TGTGCCACCCGGCAGGGAACCTACAATGAGCAGTTCTTC.

J is TRBJ2-1 and V is TRBV6-5; D remains unclear. CDR1 and CDR2 (germline): MNHEY, SVGAGI. This CDR3 has 11 amino acids. Deletions cut 2 bases from V and 10 bases from J, with 6 bases between. CDR3 residues: CASSYMGEQFF. CDR3 DNA: TGTGCCAGCAGTTACATGGGGGAGCAGTTCTTC.

The V gene is TRBV10-2, the J gene TRBJ2-1, with TRBD2 as a possible D gene (5 bases). Germline CDR1 reads WSHSY; CDR2 reads SAAADI. Trimming removed 8 bases from V and 6 bases from J, with 11 bases in between. This CDR3 contains 12 residues. The CDR3 protein is CASSLDSNEQFF. The CDR3 DNA is TGCGCCAGCTCCTTGGACTCCAATGAGCAGTTCTTC.

On this clonotype: A single base separates this from a much larger clone, so it may be a read error. CDR3 sequence (DNA): TGTGCCAGCAGCTTCGACAGGTCCTCCACAGATACGCAGTATTTT. Residues: CASSFDRSSTDTQYF. The gene calls are TRBV11-2 and TRBJ2-3; a weak D match, TRBD1 (6 bases). In germline, CDR1 is SGHAT, CDR2 FQNNGV. The CDR3 runs 15 residues. V was cut by 3 bases and J by 2 bases, with 12 bases left in between.

The chain links TRBV7-9 to TRBJ2-1, with 9 positions matching TRBD2. CDR1 is SEHNR and CDR2 is FQNEAQ in the germline V gene (reference sequence). With 3 bases clipped from V and 9 bases from J, the junction kept 6 bases outside the gene matches. The CDR3 sequence is 14 residues long. The DNA of the CDR3 is TGTGCCAGCAGCTTTCCGGGACTAGCAGCTGAGCAGTTCTTC. It yields the protein CASSFPGLAAEQFF.

This clonotype was detected ten times or more. The V call is TRBV19, the J call TRBJ2-5, with D perhaps TRBD1 or TRBD2 (5 bases each). The germline V gene encodes CDR1 LNHDA and CDR2 SQIVND (reference sequence). The CDR3 is made up of 16 amino acids. The germline V and J ends were trimmed by 10 bases and 9 bases, with 30 bases remaining between them. The CDR3 sequence is CATTPAGTVRGGAQYF. The CDR3 region has the DNA TGTGCCACCACCCCTGCCGGGACGGTAAGGGGTGGGGCCCAGTACTTC.

The chain employs TRBV5-6 and TRBJ2-6; D remains ambiguous. V dropped 1 base and J dropped 0 bases, with 8 bases sitting between them. CDR3 length equals 16 residues. Germline V gene lookup returns CDR1 SGHDT and CDR2 YYEEEE. CDR3: CASSLKGTSGANVLTF. The CDR3 DNA reads as TGTGCCAGCAGCTTGAAGGGAACCTCTGGGGCCAACGTCCTGACTTTC.

In its sample, this clonotype was seen a few times. The rearrangement joins TRBV6-1 to TRBJ1-1; D ambiguous. The V gene's germline CDR1 is MNHNS and CDR2 SASEGT. V was pared by 4 bases and J by 7 bases, with 10 bases between. The CDR3 consists of 12 residues. In DNA, the CDR3 is TGTGCCAGCAGTGTTATCTTCGGTGAAGCTTTCTTT. The encoded protein is CASSVIFGEAFF.

This clonotype occurred once. The rearrangement links TRBV19 to TRBJ1-5, with TRBD1 as a possible D gene (5 bases). V lost 6 bases to trimming and J lost 6 bases, with 18 bases between them. This CDR3 has 15 residues. In germline, CDR1 is LNHDA, CDR2 SQIVND (reference sequence). In nucleotides, the CDR3 is TGTGCCAGTAGAACCGGGCCGATCGACAGTCAGCCCCAGCATTTT. As protein: CASRTGPIDSQPQHF.

The J gene is TRBJ2-5, the V gene TRBV29-1, with D perhaps matching TRBD1 (6 bases). CDR3 length: 13 amino acids. Germline V gene lookup returns CDR1 SQVTM and CDR2 ANQGSEA. The V end lost 7 bases, the J end lost 5 bases, and 17 bases lay between the germline ends. The CDR3 loop reads CSAQWGQGETQYF. CDR3 nucleotides: TGCAGCGCCCAATGGGGCCAGGGGGAGACCCAGTACTTC.

The chain joins TRBV19 to TRBJ2-3; D gene unclear. The CDR3 is made up of 11 amino acids. Germline V gene lookup returns CDR1 LNHDA and CDR2 SQIVND (reference sequence). V lost 11 bases to trimming and J lost 4 bases, with 10 bases between them. The CDR3 DNA reads as TGTGCCGCTAGTACACCAGATACGCAGTATTTT. It yields the protein CAASTPDTQYF.

In this sample, this clonotype turned up a few times. The chain couples TRBV6-2 or TRBV6-3 to TRBJ2-3; 8 bases fit TRBD2. The CDR3 has 15 amino acids. J gave up 2 bases and V 5 bases, and 6 bases lay outside the gene matches. Germline V gene sequence: CDR1 MNHEY, CDR2 SVGEGT. CDR3 sequence (DNA): TGTGCCAGCAGTCTACAGGGACTAGTCACAGATACGCAGTATTTT. Amino acid sequence: CASSLQGLVTDTQYF.

This clonotype was recorded at least ten times. This rearrangement joins TRBV19 to TRBJ1-5, with D unresolved. With 2 bases removed from V and 0 bases from J, the gap between germline ends came to 14 bases. The CDR3 extends over 17 amino acids. Germline V gives CDR1 LNHDA, CDR2 SQIVND (reference sequence). DNA for the CDR3: TGTGCCAGTAGTATAAGCATGAGGCGGTATAGCAATCAGCCCCAGCATTTT. This codes for CASSISMRRYSNQPQHF.

The chain uses TRBV2 and TRBJ2-5, with a weak D call TRBD2 (5 bases). The ends were cut back, 3 bases at V and 5 bases at J, with 13 bases in the middle. The CDR3 is 14 amino acids. Germline V gene data show CDR1 as SNHLY and CDR2 as FYNNEI. The DNA for the CDR3 is TGTGCCAGCAGTGATCGTCGGGGTCGGGAGACCCAGTACTTC. Translating gives CASSDRRGRETQYF.

This clonotype was recorded a few times. The rearrangement links TRBV15 to TRBJ2-7; D is possibly TRBD2 (5 bases). The CDR3 has 15 amino acids. V lost 0 bases, J lost 3 bases, and 12 bases lay in between. CDR1 and CDR2 from the germline V gene are LNHNV and YYDKDF (reference sequence). The CDR3 coding sequence is TGTGCCACCAGCAGAGATCCAGCGGTACACTACGAGCAGTACTTC. Its translation: CATSRDPAVHYEQYF.

This clonotype showed up just a few times. The J gene is TRBJ2-1, the V gene TRBV5-1, with 8 bases lining up with TRBD2. The germline V gene encodes CDR1 SGHRS and CDR2 YFSETQ. With 4 bases clipped from V and 8 bases from J, the junction kept 8 bases outside the gene matches. The CDR3 is 14 amino acids. The CDR3 DNA reads as TGCGCCAGCAGCCAACCGGGACTAGGTTATGAGCAGTTCTTC. Protein product: CASSQPGLGYEQFF. Together with reference TRBV5-1 and TRBJ2-1, the CDR3 gives the full variable domain: KAGVTQTPRYLIKTRGQQVTLSCSPISGHRSVSWYQQTPGQGLQFLFEYFSETQRNKGNFPGRFSGRQFSNSRSEMNVSTLELGDSALYLCASSQPGLGYEQFFGPGTRLTVL.

The chain links TRBV19 to TRBJ2-3; TRBD1 is a possible D gene (5 bases). Germline assignment: CDR1 LNHDA and CDR2 SQIVND (reference sequence). Trimming cost V 10 bases and J 4 bases, with 18 bases left between them. The CDR3 has 14 residues. CDR3 in DNA: TGTGCCACCTCCCTCCGGCAGGGTCCAGATACGCAGTATTTT. This translates into CATSLRQGPDTQYF.

The sample holds a few counts of this clonotype. The chain recombines TRBV7-2 with TRBJ1-1; no firm D call. V lost 1 base and J 0 bases, leaving 9 bases between the germline ends. This CDR3 comprises 15 residues. Germline-derived CDR1 and CDR2 are SGHTA and FQGNSA. CDR3 nucleotide sequence: TGTGCCAGCAGCTTAGTCCAGGTGATGAACACTGAAGCTTTCTTT. Translated, it gives CASSLVQVMNTEAFF.

The gene calls are TRBV20-1 and TRBJ2-7; D is unclear. Germline CDR1 reads DFQATT; CDR2 reads SNEGSKA (reference sequence). CDR3 length equals 13 residues. Trimming removed 0 bases at V and 3 bases at J, with 9 bases between. CDR3 residues: CSARDPAGYEQYF. CDR3 coding DNA: TGCAGTGCTAGAGATCCCGCCGGCTACGAGCAGTACTTC.